The 21 T cell receptor beta chains listed next were all sequenced from one sample in a study of blood T cells in healthy people across ages. Through a sample-barcoded 5' primer and a J-beta primer mix, a second PCR was run for about 6 to 11 cycles. TCRdb itself ran the 5' RACE reads through MiXCR, one entry per CDR3 protein. The data show around 650,000 distinct CDR3 sequences, about a third seen once. Sequenced: blood. These receptors all stem from a woman of 80 years or more in good health.

With respect to this clonotype: A much larger clone sits a single nucleotide away, making a read error possible. This chain connects TRBV9 to TRBJ2-7, with 10 bases aligning to TRBD1. CDR1 is SGDLS and CDR2 is YYNGEE in the germline V gene. The CDR3 runs to 17 residues. The CDR3 DNA follows: TGTACCAGCAGCGTAGCTACGGGGGGGACAGGGGACCACGAGCAGTACTTC. Its protein product is CTSSVATGGTGDHEQYF.

The chain links TRBV15 to TRBJ1-1; no definite D call. Trimming took 2 bases from V and 1 from J, leaving 8 bases between them. The CDR3 contains 14 residues. Germline V gives CDR1 LNHNV, CDR2 YYDKDF (reference sequence). The CDR3 protein is CATSRSSPNTEAFF. The CDR3 DNA reads TGTGCCACCAGCAGAAGCAGTCCGAACACTGAAGCTTTCTTT. Based on the CDR3 plus reference TRBV15 and TRBJ1-1, the full variable domain is DAMVIQNPRYQVTQFGKPVTLSCSQTLNHNVMYWYQQKSSQAPKLLFHYYDKDFNNEADTPDNFQSRRPNTSFCFLDIRSPGLGDTAMYLCATSRSSPNTEAFFGQGTRLTVV.

Ten or more counts support this clonotype. The chain uses TRBV9 and TRBJ2-5; D possibly corresponds to TRBD2 (7 bases). Trimming took 3 bases from V and 1 from J, leaving 13 bases between them. Germline-derived CDR1 and CDR2 are SGDLS and YYNGEE. The CDR3 is 15 residues long. In DNA, the CDR3 is TGTGCCAGCAGCGGAACGCGGGGGCCCCAAGAGACCCAGTACTTC. Its translation: CASSGTRGPQETQYF. The entire variable domain, with the rest obtained from reference TRBV9 and TRBJ2-5, is as follows: DSGVTQTPKHLITATGQRVTLRCSPRSGDLSVYWYQQSLDQGLQFLIQYYNGEERAKGNILERFSAQQFPDLHSELNLSSLELGDSALYFCASSGTRGPQETQYFGPGTRLLVL.

This clonotype was found many times. This chain links TRBV6-5 with TRBJ2-1, with D possibly matching TRBD2 (6 bases). The germline V gene has CDR1 MNHEY and CDR2 SVGAGI. V was clipped by 4 bases and J by 5 bases, with 15 bases between them. This CDR3 region has 15 residues. As DNA, the CDR3 is TGTGCCAGCAGTTCGATGCGGGGAAGAGACAATGAGCAGTTCTTC. Translating it yields CASSSMRGRDNEQFF.

The chain joins TRBV5-1 to TRBJ2-1, with D possibly matching TRBD2 (5 bases). This CDR3 region has 19 residues. The germline V and J ends were trimmed by 4 bases and 1 base, with 24 bases remaining between them. CDR1 is SGHRS, CDR2 YFSETQ, per germline. CDR3 residues: CASSPGGGEVTRSYNEQFF. The DNA of the CDR3 is TGCGCCAGCAGCCCTGGAGGAGGAGAGGTCACGCGATCCTACAATGAGCAGTTCTTC.

This clonotype has just a few counts. The chain joins TRBV19 to TRBJ2-1, with 10 bases lining up with TRBD2. Trimming took 1 base from V and 3 from J; bases not matched to a gene: 3. The CDR3 runs 16 residues. Germline CDR1 reads LNHDA; CDR2 reads SQIVND (reference sequence). The CDR3 DNA reads TGTGCCAGTAGTATAGGGACTAGCGGTTACTACAATGAGCAGTTCTTC. Its translation is CASSIGTSGYYNEQFF. Based on the CDR3 plus reference TRBV19 and TRBJ2-1, the full variable domain is DGGITQSPKYLFRKEGQNVTLSCEQNLNHDAMYWYRQDPGQGLRLIYYSQIVNDFQKGDIAEGYSVSREKKESFPLTVTSAQKNPTAFYLCASSIGTSGYYNEQFFGPGTRLTVL.

This clonotype was counted only a few times. A much more abundant neighbour one base away suggests this may be a read error. The genes are TRBV4-3 and TRBJ1-2, with 7 bases aligning to TRBD1. Germline trimming cut 2 bases from V and 4 bases from J; bases unmatched to any gene: 7. Germline V gene lookup returns CDR1 LGHNA and CDR2 YSLEER. CDR3 length: 15 amino acids. In DNA, the CDR3 is TGCGCCAGCAGCCAACCGGGACAGTACGGCTATGGCTACACCTTC. Its protein is CASSQPGQYGYGYTF.

This clonotype came up many times. The CDR3 sequence is CASSATAYGYTF. The CDR3 nucleotides read TGTGCCAGCAGTGCGACAGCCTATGGCTACACCTTC. This chain connects TRBV12-3 or TRBV12-4 to TRBJ1-2; D is possibly TRBD1 (5 bases). The CDR3 runs 12 residues. The V end was cut by 5 bases, the J end by 4 bases, with 8 bases between.

The chain couples TRBV2 to TRBJ2-3; 8 bases match TRBD1. The germline V gene encodes CDR1 SNHLY and CDR2 FYNNEI. The CDR3 has 15 residues. Trimming removed 6 bases from V and 4 bases from J; junction bases left unmatched: 9. CDR3 DNA: TGTGCCAGCAGCGGACAGGGCAGGAGGGCAGATACGCAGTATTTT. This translates into CASSGQGRRADTQYF. Full variable domain (outside the CDR3, taken from reference TRBV2 and TRBJ2-3): EPEVTQTPSHQVTQMGQEVILRCVPISNHLYFYWYRQILGQKVEFLVSFYNNEISEKSEIFDDQFSVERPDGSNFTLKIRSTKLEDSAMYFCASSGQGRRADTQYFGPGTRLTVL.

This clonotype has a count of ten or more. The rearrangement uses TRBV30 and TRBJ1-2; no definite D call. Trimming pared 4 bases from V and 0 bases from J, leaving 9 bases between. The CDR3 is 13 residues long. Germline V gene data show CDR1 as GTSNPN and CDR2 as SVGIG (reference sequence). The CDR3 region is CAWNRAANYGYTF. The DNA of the CDR3 is TGTGCCTGGAACCGGGCAGCTAACTATGGCTACACCTTC.

This clonotype was observed at least ten times. The V call is TRBV12-3 or TRBV12-4, the J call TRBJ2-3, with D perhaps TRBD1 (6 bases). This CDR3 comprises 15 residues. Trimming stripped 4 bases from V and 1 base from J, with 12 bases between. The CDR3: CASSSTGSGTDTQYF. CDR3 bases: TGTGCCAGCAGTTCCACAGGGTCAGGCACAGATACGCAGTATTTT.

Ten or more counts support this clonotype. The CDR3 bases are TGCAGCGTTGAAGTGGAGGCAGGGGGCGAGCAGTACTTC. As protein: CSVEVEAGGEQYF. The chain has TRBV29-1 and TRBJ2-7, with TRBD1 identical over 7 bases. V lost 1 base and J lost 6; bases outside the gene matches: 6. Germline CDR1 is SQVTM and CDR2 is ANQGSEA. The CDR3 has 13 amino acids.

Details on this clonotype: A much bigger clone sits one base away, suggesting this may be a read error. The V gene is TRBV4-2, the J gene TRBJ1-2; D is unclear. CDR1 LGHNA and CDR2 YNFKEQ come from the germline V gene. This CDR3 region has 15 residues. V was shortened by 0 bases and J by 4 bases, with 12 bases between the two germline ends. The CDR3 coding sequence is TGTGCCAGCAGCCAAGATCAGACAAGAGGCTATGGCTACACCTTC. It codes for CASSQDQTRGYGYTF.

Of note for this clonotype: One base away lies a much larger clone, so this may be a sequencing read error. This chain links TRBV6-1 with TRBJ2-1, with D possibly being TRBD1 (6 bases). CDR1 is MNHNS, CDR2 SASEGT, per germline. V was trimmed by 2 bases and J by 15 bases, leaving 20 bases between them. CDR3 length equals 14 residues. The CDR3 protein is CASSEPRRGSRLFF. The CDR3 DNA reads as TGTGCCAGCAGTGAACCTCGCAGGGGATCACGGCTGTTCTTC.

As regards this clonotype: A much bigger clone sits one base away, suggesting this may be a read error. The chain joins TRBV7-2 to TRBJ1-2, with D tentatively TRBD1 (5 bases). Germline values: CDR1 SGHTA, CDR2 FQGNSA. The CDR3 sequence is 14 residues long. The CDR3, as DNA: TGTGCCAGCAGCTTCCCAGGGCCCCCCTATGACTACACCTTC. Amino acids: CASSFPGPPYDYTF.

With respect to this clonotype: A read error may explain this, as a much larger clone is one base away. The CDR3 sequence is CASRATGYNHGYTF. The CDR3 nucleotides read TGTGCCAGCAGGGCGACAGGGTACAACCATGGCTACACCTTC. This chain connects TRBV25-1 to TRBJ1-2; 7 nucleotides agree with TRBD1. CDR1 MGHDK and CDR2 SYGVNS come from the germline V gene. The CDR3 loop spans 14 amino acids. J lost 6 bases, V lost 6 bases, and 10 bases had no gene match.

Comment on this clonotype: A much larger clone is a single base away; this may be a read error. The chain links TRBV2 to TRBJ2-3; 8 bases are shared with TRBD2. Germline V gives CDR1 SNHLY, CDR2 FYNNEI. The CDR3 consists of 14 residues. The CDR3 coding sequence is TGTGCCAGCAGGGAAGTTAGCGGGGCAGATACGCAGTATTTT. The encoded protein is CASREVSGADTQYF.

In its sample, this clonotype was seen many times. The chain has TRBV10-3 and TRBJ2-3, with TRBD2 matching over 8 bases. The CDR3 extends over 15 amino acids. Trimming took 10 bases from V and 2 from J; bases not matched to a gene: 11. Germline V lookup: CDR1 ENHRY, CDR2 SYGVKD. The CDR3 DNA follows: TGTGCCACGCGCGTGGCGGGGGGTTCCACAGATACGCAGTATTTT. The encoded protein is CATRVAGGSTDTQYF.

This clonotype was detected many times. V usage is TRBV9 and J usage is TRBJ2-3; D gene ambiguous. The CDR3 has 12 residues. CDR1 SGDLS and CDR2 YYNGEE come from the germline V gene. Between the trimmed V and J ends, which lost 4 bases and 7 bases, there was a span of 10 bases. The CDR3 is CASSPTTHTQYF. CDR3 coding DNA: TGTGCCAGCAGCCCAACCACGCATACGCAGTATTTT.

This clonotype was recorded many times. This chain connects TRBV11-3 to TRBJ2-3; tentative D call: TRBD1 (5 bases). Germline-derived CDR1 and CDR2 are SGHNT and YENEEA. This CDR3 region has 16 residues. Trimming pared 1 base from V and 0 bases from J, leaving 11 bases between. CDR3 amino acids: CASSLGPQGSTDTQYF. The CDR3 DNA reads TGTGCCAGCAGCTTAGGTCCCCAGGGAAGCACAGATACGCAGTATTTT. Full variable domain (rest looked up from reference TRBV11-3 and TRBJ2-3): EAGVVQSPRYKIIEKKQPVAFWCNPISGHNTLYWYLQNLGQGPELLIRYENEEAVDDSQLPKDRFSAERLKGVDSTLKIQPAELGDSAVYLCASSLGPQGSTDTQYFGPGTRLTVL.

The genes are TRBV15 and TRBJ1-1; no reliable D call. This CDR3 region has 14 residues. The V and J ends lost 5 bases and 3 bases respectively, with 13 bases between them. Germline loops: CDR1 LNHNV, CDR2 YYDKDF (reference sequence). CDR3 sequence (DNA): TGTGCCACCAGCCAACAATCTACTCACACTGAAGCTTTCTTT. Protein: CATSQQSTHTEAFF.